These 23 T cell receptor beta chains originate from one sample sequenced in a study of blood T cell repertoires in COVID-19. Clones were sequenced by immunoSEQ multiplex PCR, and TCRdb holds only the in-frame ones, with some missing. The repertoire holds 40,000 to 50,000 clones, with 77% as singletons. The sequencing sample was made of peripheral blood. Receptor source: a woman in her seventies with acute or convalescent COVID-19.

This chain uses TRBV27 with TRBJ2-5, with D maybe TRBD2 (6 bases). Per germline, CDR1 MNHEY and CDR2 SMNVEV (reference sequence). The CDR3 has 14 amino acids. Trimming shortened V by 3 bases and J by 0 bases, and 8 bases separated the two germline ends. CDR3 DNA sequence: TGTGCCAGCAGTTTTAGCGGCCACCAAGAGACCCAGTACTTC. It translates to CASSFSGHQETQYF.

The J gene is TRBJ2-7, the V gene TRBV6-5; 9 bases are shared with TRBD2. The CDR3 spans 14 residues. Germline-derived CDR1 and CDR2 are MNHEY and SVGAGI. The trim removed 7 bases at V and 2 bases at J, leaving 6 bases unmatched. DNA of the CDR3: TGTGCCAGCACTTTGCGGGGGGGGACCTACGAGCAGTACTTC. Translation gives CASTLRGGTYEQYF.

This rearrangement joins TRBV13 to TRBJ2-1; tentative D call: TRBD1 (6 bases). This CDR3 is 20 amino acids long. Trimming removed 5 bases from V and 1 base from J, with 27 bases in between. Germline V gives CDR1 PRHDT, CDR2 FYEKMQ (reference sequence). The CDR3 spells CASSMQGPVVSSLSYNEQFF. CDR3 DNA: TGTGCCAGCAGCATGCAGGGGCCTGTAGTTAGTTCGCTTTCCTACAATGAGCAGTTCTTC.

The count of this clone is one. The chain carries TRBV28 and TRBJ2-1; TRBD2 might be the D (6 bases). Trimming pared 2 bases from V and 9 bases from J, leaving 20 bases between. This CDR3 is 16 amino acids long. Looked up from germline, CDR1 is MDHEN and CDR2 is SYDVKM. The CDR3 coding sequence is TGTGCCAGCAGTTTACCCGGGACTTCGACAGTGGGTGAGCAGTTCTTC. Residues: CASSLPGTSTVGEQFF.

The chain couples TRBV5-4 to TRBJ2-5; 8 bases agree with TRBD2. The CDR3 has 16 residues. The ends lost 2 bases at V and 2 bases at J; junction bases unmatched: 8. The germline gives CDR1 SGHNT, CDR2 YYREEE (reference sequence). CDR3 sequence: CASSLATASGQETQYF. The CDR3 nucleotides are TGTGCCAGCAGCTTAGCTACGGCTAGCGGGCAAGAGACCCAGTACTTC. The complete variable domain, with remaining parts taken from reference TRBV5-4 and TRBJ2-5, reads ETGVTQSPTHLIKTRGQQVTLRCSSQSGHNTVSWYQQALGQGPQFIFQYYREEENGRGNFPPRFSGLQFPNYSSELNVNALELDDSALYLCASSLATASGQETQYFGPGTRLLVL.

The chain employs TRBV6-5 and TRBJ1-6; no clear D gene. This CDR3 spans 14 amino acids. Trimming removed 6 bases from V and 8 bases from J, with 14 bases in between. CDR1 and CDR2 (germline): MNHEY, SVGAGI. This CDR3 reads CASSMPSGYSPLHF. CDR3 DNA sequence: TGTGCCAGCAGCATGCCCTCGGGGTATTCACCCCTCCACTTT.

The chain is built from TRBV10-3 and TRBJ2-7; 9 positions agree with TRBD2. The CDR3 totals 19 residues. J gave up 4 bases and V 7 bases, and 23 bases lay outside the gene matches. CDR1 is ENHRY, CDR2 SYGVKD, per germline. The CDR3 region is CAITLAGARRTQESYEQYF. The CDR3 DNA follows: TGTGCCATCACATTAGCGGGGGCCCGGAGGACCCAAGAGTCTTACGAGCAGTACTTC.

This clone was observed a few times. This rearrangement joins TRBV4-1 to TRBJ2-7, with 9 bases aligning to TRBD2. Trimming at V came to 1 base and at J to 6 bases, leaving 10 bases not matched to a gene. Germline V gene sequence: CDR1 MGHRA, CDR2 YSYEKL. CDR3 size: 16 residues. CDR3 protein: CASSQVIGAGGREQYF. Here the CDR3 DNA reads TGCGCCAGCAGCCAAGTGATAGGGGCGGGAGGGCGCGAGCAGTACTTC.

With respect to this clone: One end of the junction is discordant with germline, which a read error may explain. The CDR3 bases are TGTGCCAGCAGCCCTATCCGGGACAGGGGAGGAGGCTTT. Its protein is CASSPIRDRGGGF. V and J are TRBV28 and TRBJ1-1; 10 bases fit TRBD1. Germline CDR1 and CDR2: MDHEN and SYDVKM. The CDR3 runs 13 residues.

The rearrangement links TRBV5-4 to TRBJ1-5; a possible D gene is TRBD1 (5 bases). CDR1 is SGHNT and CDR2 is YYREEE in the germline V gene (reference sequence). This CDR3 region has 15 residues. The ends were cut back, 1 base at V and 5 bases at J, with 13 bases in the middle. The CDR3 is CASSLQGIEDQPQHF. CDR3 DNA sequence: TGTGCCAGCAGCTTGCAGGGTATAGAGGATCAGCCCCAGCATTTT.

This clone was counted a few times. V is TRBV4-2 and J is TRBJ1-5; weak D call: TRBD1 (5 bases). The CDR3 runs 15 residues. V lost 1 base, J lost 4 bases, and 11 bases lay in between. Looked up from germline, CDR1 is LGHNA and CDR2 is YNFKEQ. Here the CDR3 reads CASSQAASGNQPQHF. The DNA for the CDR3 is TGTGCCAGCAGCCAAGCAGCGTCAGGGAATCAGCCCCAGCATTTT.

This chain joins TRBV9 and TRBJ2-4; TRBD1 matches at 9 bases. V was pared by 3 bases and J by 6 bases, with 7 bases of the junction left unmatched. Germline V gene sequence: CDR1 SGDLS, CDR2 YYNGEE. This CDR3 spans 15 amino acids. CDR3 sequence: CASSGRQGGGNIQYF. The CDR3 nucleotides are TGTGCCAGCAGCGGAAGACAGGGGGGAGGAAACATTCAGTACTTC.

The rearrangement links TRBV7-9 to TRBJ1-3; 7 bases match TRBD1. V dropped 3 bases and J dropped 4; count of bases not matched to a gene: 6. The germline V gene has CDR1 SEHNR and CDR2 FQNEAQ (reference sequence). The CDR3 totals 15 residues. The CDR3 is CASSFSRGQGNTIYF. As DNA, the CDR3 is TGTGCCAGCAGCTTCTCGAGGGGACAGGGAAACACCATATATTTT.

The rearrangement joins TRBV28 to TRBJ2-5; 8 bases fit TRBD1. The CDR3 has 14 amino acids. CDR1 is MDHEN and CDR2 is SYDVKM in the germline V gene. V lost 5 bases and J lost 4; bases outside the gene matches: 6. CDR3 sequence: CASSLPTGVETQYF. The CDR3 nucleotides read TGTGCCAGCAGTCTCCCGACAGGGGTAGAGACCCAGTACTTC. Together with reference TRBV28 and TRBJ2-5, the CDR3 gives the full variable domain: DVKVTQSSRYLVKRTGEKVFLECVQDMDHENMFWYRQDPGLGLRLIYFSYDVKMKEKGDIPEGYSVSREKKERFSLILESASTNQTSMYLCASSLPTGVETQYFGPGTRLLVL.

The V gene is TRBV30, the J gene TRBJ1-5; 7 bases agree with TRBD1. CDR3 size: 16 residues. Unmatched junction bases numbered 7, after V lost 0 bases and J lost 2 bases. Germline values: CDR1 GTSNPN, CDR2 SVGIG (reference sequence). CDR3 loop: CAWSVQGRGGNQPQHF. The CDR3 DNA follows: TGTGCCTGGAGTGTACAGGGGCGCGGGGGCAATCAGCCCCAGCATTTT.

The V gene is TRBV6-6, the J gene TRBJ2-7; unclear D gene. The V end was cut by 5 bases, the J end by 3 bases, with 14 bases between. Germline loops: CDR1 MNHNY, CDR2 SVGAGI (reference sequence). This CDR3 has 14 amino acids. CDR3 region: CASSTPTRFYEQYF. CDR3 bases: TGTGCCAGCAGTACCCCGACTCGGTTCTACGAGCAGTACTTC.

The CDR3 is CASKPSGRGPYNEQFF. The CDR3, as DNA: TGTGCCAGCAAACCTAGCGGGAGGGGTCCCTACAATGAGCAGTTCTTC. The chain joins TRBV28 to TRBJ2-1; 12 positions agree with TRBD2. The CDR3 loop spans 16 amino acids. Germline V gene sequence: CDR1 MDHEN, CDR2 SYDVKM. Trimming took 7 bases from V and 2 from J; bases not matched to a gene: 6.

This chain links TRBV7-8 with TRBJ1-6; tentative D call: TRBD1 (6 bases). Germline V gives CDR1 SGHVS, CDR2 FQNEAQ. The CDR3 covers 15 residues. Trimming removed 4 bases from V and 6 bases from J, with 13 bases in between. CDR3 coding DNA: TGTGCCAGCAGCTCCCGGACAGAGTTTAATTCACCCCTCCACTTT. As protein: CASSSRTEFNSPLHF.

The chain employs TRBV3-1 (or the pseudogene TRBV3-2) and TRBJ1-5; D possibly corresponds to TRBD1 (6 bases). The length of the CDR3 is 14 residues. CDR1 is LGHDT, CDR2 YNNKEL, per germline (reference sequence). V shed 2 bases and J shed 4 bases, with 9 bases lying between them. The CDR3 DNA is TGTGCCAGCAGCCAAACAGGGAAAAATCAGCCCCAGCATTTT. This codes for CASSQTGKNQPQHF.

Concerning this clone itself: This sample also contains other DNA sequences that code for the same CDR3. The chain uses TRBV5-1 and TRBJ1-1, with 7 nucleotides matching TRBD1. With 4 bases clipped from V and 4 bases from J, the junction kept 1 base outside the gene matches. CDR1 and CDR2 (germline): SGHRS, YFSETQ. The CDR3 length is 12 residues. The DNA of the CDR3 is TGCGCCAGCAGCCCAGGGGGCACTGAAGCTTTCTTT. Residues: CASSPGGTEAFF. Based on the CDR3 plus reference TRBV5-1 and TRBJ1-1, the full variable domain is KAGVTQTPRYLIKTRGQQVTLSCSPISGHRSVSWYQQTPGQGLQFLFEYFSETQRNKGNFPGRFSGRQFSNSRSEMNVSTLELGDSALYLCASSPGGTEAFFGQGTRLTVV.

V usage is TRBV11-3 and J usage is TRBJ2-2; 10 nucleotides match TRBD1. Unmatched junction bases numbered 4, after V lost 5 bases and J lost 4 bases. Per germline, CDR1 SGHNT and CDR2 YENEEA. The CDR3 runs 15 residues. In nucleotides, the CDR3 is TGTGCCAGCAGCCCCGGGACAGGGGTCACCGGGGAGCTGTTTTTT. Its translation: CASSPGTGVTGELFF.

The genes are TRBV11-2 and TRBJ2-7, with 8 bases aligning to TRBD2. This CDR3 has 15 amino acids. The J segment lost 5 bases and the V segment lost 1 base, leaving 7 bases of the junction unmatched. The V gene's germline CDR1 is SGHAT and CDR2 FQNNGV. The chain's CDR3 is CASSLVGGRPNEQYF. The CDR3 DNA follows: TGTGCCAGCAGCTTAGTAGGCGGGAGGCCCAACGAGCAGTACTTC.

This CDR3 reads CASTRDRSSGNTIYF. In nucleotides, the CDR3 is TGTGCCAGCACCCGAGACAGGAGCTCTGGAAACACCATATATTTT. The chain is built from TRBV6-5 and TRBJ1-3; perhaps TRBD1 as D (6 bases). Trimming removed 7 bases at V and 0 bases at J, with 13 bases between. The CDR3 has 15 amino acids. Germline CDR1 and CDR2: MNHEY and SVGAGI.